Listed here is a single T cell receptor beta chain. The entry originates in a study of blood T cell repertoires in COVID-19. The wider study: The cDNA or gDNA used as material had been derived from T cells, B-cell-depleted T cells, or PBMCs.

V lost 3 bases to trimming and J lost 2 bases, with 16 bases between them. Germline V gene sequence: CDR1 GTSNPN, CDR2 SVGIG (reference sequence). The CDR3 covers 15 residues. Profiling relied on immunoSEQ multiplex PCR, and the TCRdb table lists in-frame clones only, not all of them. The sample lists some 150,000 clones, 80% to 90% occurring once. The sequencing sample was made of peripheral blood. This receptor was obtained from a woman aged 55-70 years with active COVID-19. The rearrangement uses TRBV30 and TRBJ2-5, with D tentatively TRBD1 (8 bases). DNA of the CDR3: TGTGCCTGGAGCGACTACAGGGGGGGGCAAGAGACCCAGTACTTC. It yields the protein CAWSDYRGGQETQYF.